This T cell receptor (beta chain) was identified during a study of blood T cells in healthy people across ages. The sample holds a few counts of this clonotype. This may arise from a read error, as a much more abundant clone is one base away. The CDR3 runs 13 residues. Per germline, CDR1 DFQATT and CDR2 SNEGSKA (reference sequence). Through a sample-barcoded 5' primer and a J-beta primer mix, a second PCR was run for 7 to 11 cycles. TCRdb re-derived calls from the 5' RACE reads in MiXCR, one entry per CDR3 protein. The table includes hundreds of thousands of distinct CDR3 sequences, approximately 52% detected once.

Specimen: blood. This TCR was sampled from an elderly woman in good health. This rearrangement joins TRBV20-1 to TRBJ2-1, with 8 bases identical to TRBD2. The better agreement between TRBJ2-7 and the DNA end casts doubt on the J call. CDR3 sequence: CSAGRGDYNEQYF. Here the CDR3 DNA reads TGCAGTGCAGGGCGGGGGGACTACAATGAGCAGTACTTC.